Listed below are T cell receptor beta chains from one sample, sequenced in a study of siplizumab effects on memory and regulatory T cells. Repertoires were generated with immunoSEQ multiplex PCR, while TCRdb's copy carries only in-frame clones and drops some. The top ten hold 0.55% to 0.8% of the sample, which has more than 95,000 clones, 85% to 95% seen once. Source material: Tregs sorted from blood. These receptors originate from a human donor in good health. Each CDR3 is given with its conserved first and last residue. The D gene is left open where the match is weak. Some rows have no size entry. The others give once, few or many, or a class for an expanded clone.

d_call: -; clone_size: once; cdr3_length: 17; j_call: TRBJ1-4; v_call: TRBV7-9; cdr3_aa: CASSPRATVATNEKLFF; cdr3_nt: TGTGCCAGCAGCCCGAGGGCGACAGTTGCAACTAATGAAAAACTGTTTTTT
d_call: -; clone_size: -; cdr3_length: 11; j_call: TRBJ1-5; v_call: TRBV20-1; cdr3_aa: CSALQMTLQHF; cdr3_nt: TGCAGTGCTCTACAAATGACACTCCAGCATTTT
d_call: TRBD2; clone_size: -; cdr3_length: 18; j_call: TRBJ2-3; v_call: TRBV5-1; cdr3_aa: CASSSWRGGLAPTDTQYF; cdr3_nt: TGCGCCAGCAGCTCCTGGAGAGGGGGACTAGCGCCCACAGATACGCAGTATTTT
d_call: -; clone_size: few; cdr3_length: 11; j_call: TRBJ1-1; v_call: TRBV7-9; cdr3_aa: CASSLGIGAFF; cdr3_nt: TGTGCCAGCAGCTTGGGCATTGGGGCTTTCTTT
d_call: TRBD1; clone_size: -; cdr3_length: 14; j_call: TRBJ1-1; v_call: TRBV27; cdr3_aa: CASSLQGGGTEAFF; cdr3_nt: TGTGCCAGCAGTTTACAGGGGGGGGGCACTGAAGCTTTCTTT
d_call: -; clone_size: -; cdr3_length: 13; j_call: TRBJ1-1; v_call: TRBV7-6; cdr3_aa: CASTRWMNTEAFF; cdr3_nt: TGTGCCAGCACCCGCTGGATGAACACTGAAGCTTTCTTT
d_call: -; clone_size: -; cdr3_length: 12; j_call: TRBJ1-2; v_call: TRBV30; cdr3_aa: CAWSSGVYGYTF; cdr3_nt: TGTGCCTGGAGCTCAGGCGTTTATGGCTACACCTTC
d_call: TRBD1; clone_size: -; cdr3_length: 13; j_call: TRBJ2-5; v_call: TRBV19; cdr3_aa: CASSGTGGETQYF; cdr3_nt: TGTGCCAGTAGTGGGACAGGGGGAGAGACCCAGTACTTC
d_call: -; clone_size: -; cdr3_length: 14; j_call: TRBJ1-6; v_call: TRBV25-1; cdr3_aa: CASSFGHYNSPLHF; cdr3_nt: TGTGCCAGCAGTTTCGGACACTATAATTCACCCCTCCACTTT
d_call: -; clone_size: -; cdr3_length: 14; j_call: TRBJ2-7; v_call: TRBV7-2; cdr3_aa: CASSLAFQTYEQYF; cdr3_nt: TGTGCCAGCAGCTTAGCGTTCCAGACCTACGAGCAGTACTTC
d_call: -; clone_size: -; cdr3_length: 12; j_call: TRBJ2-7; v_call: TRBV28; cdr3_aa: CASRYREAEQYF; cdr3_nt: TGTGCCAGCAGATACAGGGAAGCCGAGCAGTACTTC
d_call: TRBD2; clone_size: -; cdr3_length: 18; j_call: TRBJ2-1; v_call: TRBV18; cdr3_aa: CASSPLTASGGSYNEQFF; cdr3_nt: TGTGCCAGCTCACCACTCACCGCTAGCGGGGGGTCCTACAATGAGCAGTTCTTC
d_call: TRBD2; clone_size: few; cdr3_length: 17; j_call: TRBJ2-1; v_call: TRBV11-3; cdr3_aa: CASSPKVDSGRANEQFF; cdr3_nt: TGTGCCAGCAGCCCAAAGGTGGATAGCGGGAGGGCTAATGAGCAGTTCTTC
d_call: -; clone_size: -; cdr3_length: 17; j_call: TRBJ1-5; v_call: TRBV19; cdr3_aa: CASKISGAGGRNQPQHF; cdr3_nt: TGTGCCTCTAAGATATCAGGGGCGGGGGGCAGGAATCAGCCCCAGCATTTT
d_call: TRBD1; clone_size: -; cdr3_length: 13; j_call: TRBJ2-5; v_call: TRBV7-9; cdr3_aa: CASSSGGVETQYF; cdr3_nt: TGTGCCAGCAGCTCAGGGGGCGTAGAGACCCAGTACTTC
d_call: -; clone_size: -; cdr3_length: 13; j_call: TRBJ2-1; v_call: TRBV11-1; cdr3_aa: CASSLSPLNEQFF; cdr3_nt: TGTGCCAGCAGCTTATCTCCCCTCAATGAGCAGTTCTTC
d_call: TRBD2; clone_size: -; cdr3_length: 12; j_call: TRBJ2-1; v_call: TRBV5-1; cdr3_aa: CASSLGGDEQFF; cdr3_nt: TGCGCCAGCAGCCTGGGAGGGGATGAGCAGTTCTTC
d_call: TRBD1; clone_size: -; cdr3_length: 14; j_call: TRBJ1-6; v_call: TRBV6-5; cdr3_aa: CASKKSGQPSPLHF; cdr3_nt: TGTGCCAGCAAGAAATCGGGACAGCCTTCACCCCTCCACTTT
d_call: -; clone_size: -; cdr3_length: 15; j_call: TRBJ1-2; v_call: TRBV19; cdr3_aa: CASSIEGRSVSGYTF; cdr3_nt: TGTGCCAGTAGTATAGAAGGCAGGTCGGTGAGCGGCTACACCTTC
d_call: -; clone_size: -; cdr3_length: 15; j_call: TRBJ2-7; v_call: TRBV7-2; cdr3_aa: CASSLDPNGYYEQYF; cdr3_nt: TGTGCCAGCAGCTTAGACCCAAACGGGTACTACGAGCAGTACTTC
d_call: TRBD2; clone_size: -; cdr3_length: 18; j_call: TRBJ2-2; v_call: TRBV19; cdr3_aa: CASRTGTSGRIPPGELFF; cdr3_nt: TGTGCCAGTAGAACAGGGACTAGCGGGAGGATCCCCCCCGGGGAGCTGTTTTTT
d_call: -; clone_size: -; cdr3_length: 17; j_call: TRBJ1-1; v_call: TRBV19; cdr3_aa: CASSIGSRVLVNTEAFF; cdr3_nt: TGTGCCAGTAGTATCGGTTCAAGGGTCTTAGTGAACACTGAAGCTTTCTTT
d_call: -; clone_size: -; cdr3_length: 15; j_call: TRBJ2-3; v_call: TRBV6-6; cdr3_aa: CASSYSSTSTDTQYF; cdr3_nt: TGTGCCAGCAGTTACTCCTCAACCAGCACAGATACGCAGTATTTT
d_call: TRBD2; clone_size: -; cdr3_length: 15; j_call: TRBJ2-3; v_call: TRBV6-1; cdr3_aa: CAGGLAEASTDTQYF; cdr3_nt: TGTGCCGGGGGACTAGCGGAGGCAAGCACAGATACGCAGTATTTT
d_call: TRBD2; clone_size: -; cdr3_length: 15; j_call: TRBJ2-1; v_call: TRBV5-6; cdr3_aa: CASSLTSASYNEQFF; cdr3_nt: TGTGCCAGCAGCCTGACTAGCGCTTCCTACAATGAGCAGTTCTTC
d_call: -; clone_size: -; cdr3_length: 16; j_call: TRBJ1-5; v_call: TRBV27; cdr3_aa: CASRDQTGSSNQPQHF; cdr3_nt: TGTGCCAGCCGAGATCAAACAGGGTCTAGCAATCAGCCCCAGCATTTT
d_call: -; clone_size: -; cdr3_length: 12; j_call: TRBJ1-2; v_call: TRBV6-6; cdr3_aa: CASNNQGGGYTF; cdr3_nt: TGTGCCAGCAACAACCAGGGAGGAGGCTACACCTTC
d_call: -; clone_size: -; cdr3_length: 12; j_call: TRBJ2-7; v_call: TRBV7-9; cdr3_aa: CASSLGDWKASF; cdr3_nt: TGTGCCAGCAGCTTGGGGGACTGGAAGGCTAGCTTC
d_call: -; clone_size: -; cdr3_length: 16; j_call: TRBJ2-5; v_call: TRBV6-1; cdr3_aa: CASSEYQGSVQETQYF; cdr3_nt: TGTGCCAGCAGTGAATATCAGGGGTCGGTACAAGAGACCCAGTACTTC
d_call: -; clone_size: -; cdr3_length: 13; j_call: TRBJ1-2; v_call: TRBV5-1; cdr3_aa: CASSLVPGGGYTF; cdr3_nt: TGCGCCAGCAGCTTGGTTCCGGGTGGGGGCTACACCTTC
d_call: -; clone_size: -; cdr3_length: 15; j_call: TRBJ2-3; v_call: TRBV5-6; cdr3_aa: CASSLTGWGTDTQYF; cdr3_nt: TGTGCCAGCAGCTTAACGGGCTGGGGCACAGATACGCAGTATTTT
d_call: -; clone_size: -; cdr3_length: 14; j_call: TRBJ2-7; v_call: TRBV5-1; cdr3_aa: CASRAVGPPWEQYF; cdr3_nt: TGCGCCAGCAGGGCCGTGGGTCCGCCGTGGGAGCAGTACTTC
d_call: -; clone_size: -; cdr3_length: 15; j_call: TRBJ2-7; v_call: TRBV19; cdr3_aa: CASSFTGTTTYEQYF; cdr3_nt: TGTGCCAGTAGTTTTACCGGGACAACTACCTACGAGCAGTACTTC
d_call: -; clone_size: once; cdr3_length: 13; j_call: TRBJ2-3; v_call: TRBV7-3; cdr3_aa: CASSQQGTDTQYF; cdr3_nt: TGTGCCAGCAGCCAACAGGGCACAGATACGCAGTATTTT
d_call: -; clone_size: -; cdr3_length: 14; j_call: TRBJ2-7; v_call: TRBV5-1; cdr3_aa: CASRQGAGSYEQYF; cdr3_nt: TGCGCCAGCAGGCAGGGAGCCGGCTCCTACGAGCAGTACTTC
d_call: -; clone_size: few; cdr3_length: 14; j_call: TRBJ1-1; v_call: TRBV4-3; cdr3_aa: CASSQGGQNTEAFF; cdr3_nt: TGCGCCAGCAGCCAAGGGGGACAGAACACTGAAGCTTTCTTT
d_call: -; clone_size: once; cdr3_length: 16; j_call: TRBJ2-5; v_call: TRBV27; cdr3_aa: CASSLSWGIHQETQYF; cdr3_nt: TGTGCCAGCAGTTTAAGTTGGGGAATCCACCAAGAGACCCAGTACTTC
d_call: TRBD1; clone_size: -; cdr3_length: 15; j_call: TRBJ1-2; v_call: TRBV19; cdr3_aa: CASRREDRGNYGYTF; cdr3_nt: TGTGCCAGTAGACGAGAGGACAGGGGTAACTATGGCTACACCTTC
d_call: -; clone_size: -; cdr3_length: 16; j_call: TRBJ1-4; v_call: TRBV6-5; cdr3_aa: CASSYSNIRGGEKLFF; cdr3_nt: TGTGCCAGCAGTTACTCGAACATCAGGGGTGGCGAAAAACTGTTTTTT
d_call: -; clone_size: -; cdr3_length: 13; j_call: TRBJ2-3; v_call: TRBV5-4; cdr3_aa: CASSLFGTDTQYF; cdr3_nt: TGTGCCAGCAGCTTGTTCGGCACAGATACGCAGTATTTT
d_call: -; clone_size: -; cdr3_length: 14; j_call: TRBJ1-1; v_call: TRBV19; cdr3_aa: CASSVQGNLGEAFF; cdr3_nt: TGTGCCAGTAGTGTTCAGGGTAACCTAGGTGAAGCTTTCTTT
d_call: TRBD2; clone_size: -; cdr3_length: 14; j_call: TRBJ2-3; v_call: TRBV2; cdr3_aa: CASMSGSFSDTQYF; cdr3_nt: TGTGCCAGCATGAGCGGGAGTTTCTCAGATACGCAGTATTTT
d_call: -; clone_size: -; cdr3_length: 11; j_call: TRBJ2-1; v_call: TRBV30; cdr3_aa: CAWGDTGEQFF; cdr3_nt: TGTGCCTGGGGGGACACTGGTGAGCAGTTCTTC
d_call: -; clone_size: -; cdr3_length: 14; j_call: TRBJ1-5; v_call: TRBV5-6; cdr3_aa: CASSSQGSDQPQHF; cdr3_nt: TGTGCCAGCAGCTCCCAGGGCAGTGATCAGCCCCAGCATTTT
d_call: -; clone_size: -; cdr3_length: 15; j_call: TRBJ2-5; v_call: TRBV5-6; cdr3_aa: CASSSNGVPVETQYF; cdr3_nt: TGTGCCAGCAGCTCAAACGGGGTACCCGTAGAGACCCAGTACTTC
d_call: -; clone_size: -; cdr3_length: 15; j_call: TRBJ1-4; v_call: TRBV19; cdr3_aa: CASSIAGSFNEKLFF; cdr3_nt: TGTGCCAGTAGTATAGCAGGCAGCTTTAATGAAAAACTGTTTTTT
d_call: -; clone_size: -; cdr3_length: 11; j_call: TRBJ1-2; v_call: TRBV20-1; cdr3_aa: CSARLAYGYTF; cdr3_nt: TGCAGTGCCAGATTAGCCTATGGCTACACCTTC
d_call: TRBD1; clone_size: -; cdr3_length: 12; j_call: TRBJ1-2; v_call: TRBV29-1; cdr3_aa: CSGETGNYGYTF; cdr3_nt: TGCAGCGGGGAGACAGGGAACTATGGCTACACCTTC
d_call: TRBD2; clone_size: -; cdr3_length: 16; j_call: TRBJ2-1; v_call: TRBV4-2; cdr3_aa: CASSPRRTSGDNEQFF; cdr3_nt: TGTGCCAGCAGCCCGAGGAGGACTAGCGGTGACAATGAGCAGTTCTTC
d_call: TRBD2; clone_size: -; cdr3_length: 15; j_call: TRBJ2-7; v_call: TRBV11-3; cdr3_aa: CASSSRVAGGYEQYF; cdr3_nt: TGTGCCAGCAGCTCCCGGGTAGCGGGAGGCTACGAGCAGTACTTC
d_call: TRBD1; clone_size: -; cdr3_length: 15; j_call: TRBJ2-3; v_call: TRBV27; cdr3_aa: CATKAGTGWTDTQYF; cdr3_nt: TGTGCCACAAAAGCCGGGACAGGGTGGACAGATACGCAGTATTTT
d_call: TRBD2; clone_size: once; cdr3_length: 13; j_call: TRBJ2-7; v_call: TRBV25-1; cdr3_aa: CASSRRGGYEQYF; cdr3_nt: TGTGCCAGCAGTAGGCGGGGGGGCTACGAGCAGTACTTC
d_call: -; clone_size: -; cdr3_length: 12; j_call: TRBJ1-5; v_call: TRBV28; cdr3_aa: CASRGGVWPQHF; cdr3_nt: TGTGCCAGCAGGGGGGGGGTGTGGCCCCAGCATTTT